The present entry profiles one T cell receptor beta chain with its context. Its matching antigen is unknown. Assay used: immunoSEQ multiplex PCR; TCRdb lists only in-frame clones, some missing. The table records tens of thousands of clones, over 90% of them present only once. These data belong to a study of graft-versus-host responses after intestinal transplantation. Study-level results: Circulating GvH clone levels at their peak were associated with HvG declines (early post-transplant).

This CDR3 is built from 14 residues. Germline V gives CDR1 MNHEY, CDR2 SVGAGI. V dropped 2 bases and J dropped 4 bases, with 12 bases sitting between them. The chain links TRBV6-5 to TRBJ2-7; D perhaps matches TRBD2 (6 bases). Sequenced here: unstimulated CD8+ T cells sorted from spleen or lymph node cells, sampled before transplant. The clonotype originates from a human donor who was the organ donor for an intestinal transplant. CDR3 loop: CASSYVQGGYEQYF. CDR3 in DNA: TGTGCCAGCAGTTACGTCCAGGGAGGTTACGAGCAGTACTTC.